The entry that follows covers one T cell receptor beta chain sequence. The target antigen is unknown. One junction end disagrees with the germline gene, perhaps due to a read error. Clones were read by immunoSEQ multiplex PCR, and TCRdb kept only the in-frame ones, dropping some. The sample consists of roughly 200,000 clones, roughly nine tenths of them appearing once. The entry originates in a study of T cell responses to AZD1222 COVID-19 vaccine. Overall study findings and caveats: White British ancestry dominated among donors, who included more females, and clonal diversity was possibly underestimated. Spike-specific TCR depth and breadth grew after two AZD1222 doses. The span of vaccine-associated CD4 TCRs extended across spike, with dominance at 160-218 and 743-854. Of spike-specific TCRs, nearly half reportedly target regions left unmutated in variants.

Per germline, CDR1 SSHAT and CDR2 FNYEAQ (reference sequence). The CDR3 consists of 19 residues. The sequences come from peripheral blood, collected 28 days after the second AZD1222 dose. This chain connects TRBV7-7 to TRBJ2-3, with 13 bases identical to TRBD2. This clonotype originated in an adult who received the AZD1222 COVID-19 vaccine. The CDR3 region is CASSLVLAGGVGSTDTQYF. CDR3 coding DNA: TGTGCTAGCAGCTTAGTACTAGCGGGGGGGGTAGGTAGCACAGATACGCAGTATTTT.